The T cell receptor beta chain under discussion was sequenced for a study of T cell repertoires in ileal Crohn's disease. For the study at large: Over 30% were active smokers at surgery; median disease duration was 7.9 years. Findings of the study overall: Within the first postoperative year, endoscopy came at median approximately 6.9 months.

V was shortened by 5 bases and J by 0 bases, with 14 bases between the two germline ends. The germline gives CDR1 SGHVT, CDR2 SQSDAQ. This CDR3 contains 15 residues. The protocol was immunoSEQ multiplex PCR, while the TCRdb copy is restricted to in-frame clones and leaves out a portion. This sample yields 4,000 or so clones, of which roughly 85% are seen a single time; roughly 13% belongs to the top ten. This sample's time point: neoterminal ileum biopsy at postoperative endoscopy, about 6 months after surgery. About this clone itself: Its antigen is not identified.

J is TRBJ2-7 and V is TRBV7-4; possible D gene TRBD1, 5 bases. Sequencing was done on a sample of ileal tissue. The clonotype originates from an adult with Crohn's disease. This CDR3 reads CASSVGHRLSYEQYF. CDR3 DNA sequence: TGTGCCAGCAGCGTGGGCCACAGGCTCTCCTACGAGCAGTACTTC.